This TCR beta chain emerged from a study of T cell responses to AZD1222 COVID-19 vaccine. Broader study findings: Close to half of spike-specific TCRs reportedly recognize unmutated variant regions. Sampling that yielded the repertoires occurred only after the peak T cell response.

Generated by immunoSEQ multiplex PCR, the TCRdb table keeps only in-frame clones and is missing some. This sample has under 150,000 clones, with approximately 93% found just once. CDR1 is LNHDA, CDR2 SQIVND, per germline (reference sequence). The CDR3 spans 16 residues. The V gene end was trimmed by 4 bases and the J gene end by 3 bases; junction bases not matched to a gene: 4. On this clone itself: Its specificity is unknown.

The input for sequencing was peripheral blood, taken on day 0 of AZD1222 vaccination. This rearrangement joins TRBV19 to TRBJ2-3, with 13 nucleotides matching TRBD2. This TCR was recovered from an adult in good health. CDR3 sequence (DNA): TGTGCCAGTAGTAGGACTAGCGGGAGTAATACAGATACGCAGTATTTT. Encoded protein: CASSRTSGSNTDTQYF.